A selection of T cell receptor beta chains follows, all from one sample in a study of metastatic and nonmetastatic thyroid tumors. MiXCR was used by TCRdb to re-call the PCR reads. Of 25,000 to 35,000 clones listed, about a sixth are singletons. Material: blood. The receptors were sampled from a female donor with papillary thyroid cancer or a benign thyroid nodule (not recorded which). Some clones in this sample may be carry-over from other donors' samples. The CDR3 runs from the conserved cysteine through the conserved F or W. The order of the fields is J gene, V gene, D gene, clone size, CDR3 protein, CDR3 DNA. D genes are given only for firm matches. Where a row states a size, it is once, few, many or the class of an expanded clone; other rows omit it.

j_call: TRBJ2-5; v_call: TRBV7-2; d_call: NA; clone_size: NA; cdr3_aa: CASSSALGQDETEYF; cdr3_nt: TGTGCCAGCAGCTCCGCCCTGGGGCAGGATGAGACCGAGTACTTC
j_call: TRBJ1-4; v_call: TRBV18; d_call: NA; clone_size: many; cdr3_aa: CASSPDALNEKLFF; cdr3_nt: TGTGCCAGCTCGCCGGACGCCCTTAATGAAAAACTGTTTTTT
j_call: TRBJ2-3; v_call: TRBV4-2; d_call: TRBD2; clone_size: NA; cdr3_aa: CAIIQESGGADTQYF; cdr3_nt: TGTGCCATCATCCAAGAGAGCGGGGGGGCAGATACGCAGTATTTT
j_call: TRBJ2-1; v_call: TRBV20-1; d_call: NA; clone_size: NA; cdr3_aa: CSARLLGAEQFF; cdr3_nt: TGCAGTGCTAGGTTATTAGGGGCCGAGCAGTTCTTC
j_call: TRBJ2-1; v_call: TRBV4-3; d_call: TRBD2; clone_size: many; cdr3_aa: CASSQEPLAGGVNEQFF; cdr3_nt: TGCGCCAGCAGCCAAGAACCCCTAGCGGGAGGTGTGAATGAGCAGTTCTTC
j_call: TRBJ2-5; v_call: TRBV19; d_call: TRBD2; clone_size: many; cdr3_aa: CASSAPPLAGIGETQYF; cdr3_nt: TGTGCCAGTAGTGCGCCGCCTCTAGCGGGAATTGGAGAGACCCAGTACTTC
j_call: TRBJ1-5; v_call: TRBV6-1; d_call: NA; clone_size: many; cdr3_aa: CASSPMFSNQPQHF; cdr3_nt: TGTGCCAGCAGCCCAATGTTTAGCAATCAGCCCCAGCATTTT
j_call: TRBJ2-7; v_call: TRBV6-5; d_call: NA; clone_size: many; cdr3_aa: CASSYSPSNGYEQYF; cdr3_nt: TGTGCCAGCAGTTACTCGCCGAGTAATGGATACGAGCAGTACTTC
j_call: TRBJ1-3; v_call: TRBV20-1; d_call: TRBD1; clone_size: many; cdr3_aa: CSARKPGTVAPYSGNTIYF; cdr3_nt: TGCAGTGCTAGAAAACCCGGGACAGTCGCCCCATACTCTGGAAACACCATATATTTT
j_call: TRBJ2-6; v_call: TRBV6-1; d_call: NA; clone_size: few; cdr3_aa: CASSDIGSNVLTF; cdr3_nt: TGTGCCAGCAGTGACATTGGGTCCAACGTCCTGACTTTC
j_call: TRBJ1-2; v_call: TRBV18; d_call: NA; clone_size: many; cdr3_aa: CASSPGQNYGYTF; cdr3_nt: TGTGCCAGCTCACCAGGACAGAACTATGGCTACACCTTC
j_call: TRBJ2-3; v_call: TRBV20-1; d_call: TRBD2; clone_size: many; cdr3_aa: CSAAKLAGLNTQYF; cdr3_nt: TGCAGTGCCGCTAAACTAGCGGGGCTAAATACGCAGTATTTT
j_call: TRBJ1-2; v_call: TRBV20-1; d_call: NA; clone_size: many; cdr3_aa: CSASQDNYGYTF; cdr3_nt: TGCAGTGCTAGTCAAGATAACTATGGCTACACCTTC
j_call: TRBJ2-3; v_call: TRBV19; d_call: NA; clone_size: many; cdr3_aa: CASSIPYRTDTQYF; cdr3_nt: TGTGCCAGTAGTATTCCATACCGGACAGATACGCAGTATTTT
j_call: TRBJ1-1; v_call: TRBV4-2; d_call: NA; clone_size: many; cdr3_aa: CASSPETGNTEAFF; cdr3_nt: TGTGCCAGCAGCCCCGAGACCGGAAATACTGAAGCTTTCTTT
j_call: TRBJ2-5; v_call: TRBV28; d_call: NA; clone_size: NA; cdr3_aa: CASRGVERQLSQETKYF; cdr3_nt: TGTGCCAGCAGGGGGGTGGAGAGACAGCTGTCTCAAGAGACGAAGTACTTC
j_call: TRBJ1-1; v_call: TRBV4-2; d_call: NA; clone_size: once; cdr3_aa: CASSRGRALVEAFF; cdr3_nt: TGTGCCAGCAGTCGGGGCAGGGCCTTGGTGGAAGCTTTCTTT
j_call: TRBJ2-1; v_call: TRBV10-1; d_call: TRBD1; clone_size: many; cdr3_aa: CASSELRGLDEQFF; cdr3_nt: TGCGCCAGCAGTGAACTAAGGGGGCTTGATGAGCAGTTCTTC
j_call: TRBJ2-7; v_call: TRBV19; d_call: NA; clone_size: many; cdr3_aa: CATRDDRYEQYF; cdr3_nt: TGTGCCACTAGAGATGATCGCTACGAGCAGTACTTC
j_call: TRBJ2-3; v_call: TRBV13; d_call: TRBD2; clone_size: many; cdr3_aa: CASSLGLAVSTDTQYF; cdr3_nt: TGTGCCAGCAGCTTGGGTCTAGCGGTAAGCACAGATACGCAGTATTTT
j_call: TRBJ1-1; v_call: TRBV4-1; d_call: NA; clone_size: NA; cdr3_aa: CASSQDAGNTEAFF; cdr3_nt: TGCGCCAGCAGCCAAGACGCGGGGAACACTGAAGCTTTCTTT
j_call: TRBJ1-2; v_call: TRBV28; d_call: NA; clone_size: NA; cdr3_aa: CASSPKSGTATF; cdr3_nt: TGTGCCAGCAGCCCAAAGTCCGGGACCGCCACGTTC
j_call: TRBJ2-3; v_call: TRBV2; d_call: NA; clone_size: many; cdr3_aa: CASTLNSRITDTQYF; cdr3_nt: TGTGCCAGTACCCTCAACTCCCGGATAACAGATACGCAGTATTTT
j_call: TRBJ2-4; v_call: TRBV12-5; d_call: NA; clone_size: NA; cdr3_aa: CASEESHSNQPQRCREKNIQYF; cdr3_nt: TGTGCTAGTGAGGAGTCACATAGCAATCAGCCCCAGCGGTGCAGGGAAAAAAACATTCAGTACTTC
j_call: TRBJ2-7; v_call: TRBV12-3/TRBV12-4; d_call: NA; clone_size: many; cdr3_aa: CASSFGSAGEQYF; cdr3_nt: TGTGCCAGCAGTTTTGGCTCGGCCGGGGAGCAGTACTTC
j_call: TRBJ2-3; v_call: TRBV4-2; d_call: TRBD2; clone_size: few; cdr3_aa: CASSQGVAGGPGTDTQYF; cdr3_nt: TGTGCCAGCAGCCAAGGTGTAGCGGGAGGGCCGGGCACAGATACGCAGTATTTT
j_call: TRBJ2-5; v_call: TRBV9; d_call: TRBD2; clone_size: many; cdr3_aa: CASSVSSGGRETQYF; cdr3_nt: TGTGCCAGCAGCGTTTCGAGCGGGGGTCGAGAGACCCAGTACTTC
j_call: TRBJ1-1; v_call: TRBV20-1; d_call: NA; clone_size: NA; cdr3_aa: CSARLGSTNTEAFF; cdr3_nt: TGCAGTGCTAGACTAGGGAGCACGAACACTGAAGCTTTCTTT
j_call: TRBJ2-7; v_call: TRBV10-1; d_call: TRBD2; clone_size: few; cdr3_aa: CASIDSKFAGLMTYEQYF; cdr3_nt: TGCGCCAGCATTGATTCGAAGTTCGCGGGACTAATGACCTACGAGCAGTACTTC
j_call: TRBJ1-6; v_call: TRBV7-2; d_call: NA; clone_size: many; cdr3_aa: CASSLAGGSSPLHF; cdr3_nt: TGTGCCAGCAGCTTAGCCGGTGGGAGCTCACCCCTCCACTTT
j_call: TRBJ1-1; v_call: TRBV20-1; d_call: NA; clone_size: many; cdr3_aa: CSASPYTEAFF; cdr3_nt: TGCAGTGCTAGCCCCTACACTGAAGCTTTCTTT
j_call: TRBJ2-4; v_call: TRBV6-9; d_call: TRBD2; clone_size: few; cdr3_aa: CASSFSLAGIKYF; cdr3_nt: TGTGCCAGCAGTTTCTCCTTAGCGGGGATTAAGTACTTC
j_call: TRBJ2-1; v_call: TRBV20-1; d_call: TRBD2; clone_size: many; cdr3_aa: CSGGLAGDGNEQFF; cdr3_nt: TGCAGCGGCGGACTAGCGGGAGACGGGAATGAGCAGTTCTTC
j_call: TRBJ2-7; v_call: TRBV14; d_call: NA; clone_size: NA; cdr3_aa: CVISQGSITGSYEQYF; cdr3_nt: TGTGTCATCAGCCAAGGGAGTATAACAGGCTCCTACGAGCAGTACTTC
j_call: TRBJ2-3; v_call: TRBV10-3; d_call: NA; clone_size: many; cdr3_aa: CAISERWGRDTQYF; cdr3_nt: TGTGCCATCAGTGAGCGGTGGGGCAGAGATACGCAGTATTTT
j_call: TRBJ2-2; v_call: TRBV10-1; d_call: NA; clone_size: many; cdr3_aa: CASSHHAGNTGELFF; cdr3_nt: TGCGCCAGCAGTCACCATGCGGGGAACACCGGGGAGCTGTTTTTT
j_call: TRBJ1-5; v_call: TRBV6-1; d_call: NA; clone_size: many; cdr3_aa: CASSVGVGQPQHF; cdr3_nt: TGTGCCAGCAGTGTGGGGGTAGGACAGCCCCAGCATTTT
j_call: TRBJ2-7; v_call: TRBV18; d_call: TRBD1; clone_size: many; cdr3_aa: CASSPNRGREQYF; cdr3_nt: TGTGCCAGCTCACCAAACAGGGGACGCGAGCAGTACTTC
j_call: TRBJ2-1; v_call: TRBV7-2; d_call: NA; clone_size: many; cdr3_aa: CASSSRRVAREQFF; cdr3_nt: TGTGCCAGCAGTTCCAGGAGGGTCGCGAGGGAGCAGTTCTTC
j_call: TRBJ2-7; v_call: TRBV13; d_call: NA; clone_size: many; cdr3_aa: CASSGGFTYEQYF; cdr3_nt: TGTGCCAGCAGTGGGGGATTCACCTACGAGCAGTACTTC
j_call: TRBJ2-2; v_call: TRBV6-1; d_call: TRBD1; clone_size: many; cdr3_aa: CASSSRTGGFGGELFF; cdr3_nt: TGTGCCAGCAGCTCTCGGACAGGGGGCTTTGGCGGGGAGCTGTTTTTT
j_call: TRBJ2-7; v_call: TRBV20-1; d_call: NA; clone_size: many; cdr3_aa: CSARPSPSYEQYF; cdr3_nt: TGCAGTGCGAGGCCCAGCCCGTCCTACGAGCAGTACTTC
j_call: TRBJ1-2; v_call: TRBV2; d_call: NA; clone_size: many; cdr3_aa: CASSGGLGNYTF; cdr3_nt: TGTGCCAGCAGTGGTGGGTTGGGGAACTACACCTTC
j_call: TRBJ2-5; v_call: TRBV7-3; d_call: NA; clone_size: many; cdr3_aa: CASSLGGIRETQYF; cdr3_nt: TGTGCCAGCAGCTTAGGGGGGATACGAGAGACCCAGTACTTC
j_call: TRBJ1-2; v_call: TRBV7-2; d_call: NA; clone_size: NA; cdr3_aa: CATRFRDTNYGYTF; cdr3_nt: TGTGCCACCAGATTCCGGGACACCAACTATGGCTACACCTTC
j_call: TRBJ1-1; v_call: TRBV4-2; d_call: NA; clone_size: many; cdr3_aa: CASSQDAANTEAFF; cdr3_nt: TGTGCCAGCAGCCAAGATGCAGCGAACACTGAAGCTTTCTTT
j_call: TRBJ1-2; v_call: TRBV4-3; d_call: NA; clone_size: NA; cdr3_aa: CATRGAGSGYTF; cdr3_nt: TGCGCCACACGGGGGGCTGGCAGTGGCTACACCTTC
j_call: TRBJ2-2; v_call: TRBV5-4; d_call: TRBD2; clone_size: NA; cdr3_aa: CASNSRSGLGGGELFF; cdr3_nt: TGTGCCAGCAACAGCCGCTCGGGACTAGGAGGCGGGGAGCTGTTTTTT
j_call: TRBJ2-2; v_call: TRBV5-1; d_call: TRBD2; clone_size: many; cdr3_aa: CASSFSGRTNTGELFF; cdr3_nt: TGCGCCAGCAGCTTTAGCGGGAGGACTAACACCGGGGAGCTGTTTTTT
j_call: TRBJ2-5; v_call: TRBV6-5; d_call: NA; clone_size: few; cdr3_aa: CASSYSGGQATQYF; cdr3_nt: TGTGCCAGCAGTTACTCGGGCGGCCAGGCGACCCAGTACTTC